The 26 T cell receptor beta chains below all came from one sample that was sequenced in a study of CD8+ T cells in alopecia areata. In each case, RNA was isolated and then reverse transcribed into cDNA as the sequencing template. Repertoires were generated with immunoSEQ multiplex PCR, while TCRdb's copy carries only in-frame clones and drops some. The table shows around 140,000 clones, with around 87% occurring only once. The sample here was CD8+ T cells sorted from blood, taken at week 0. Receptors were obtained from a human donor with alopecia areata.

The V call is TRBV7-9, the J call TRBJ2-7, with 7 bases matching TRBD1. The CDR3 consists of 14 residues. Trimming cost V 4 bases and J 5 bases; bases outside gene matches: 8. CDR1 and CDR2 (germline): SEHNR, FQNEAQ (reference sequence). CDR3 in amino acids: CASSSRQGNHEQYF. As DNA, the CDR3 is TGTGCCAGCAGCTCAAGACAGGGAAATCACGAGCAGTACTTC.

The chain couples TRBV30 to TRBJ1-1, with D perhaps matching TRBD1 (5 bases). The V end was cut by 2 bases, the J end by 5 bases, with 15 bases between. The CDR3 has 14 residues. The germline gives CDR1 GTSNPN, CDR2 SVGIG (reference sequence). The CDR3 DNA reads TGTGCCTGGAGTAGGTTGGAGGGACGGACTGAAGCTTTCTTT. Amino acids: CAWSRLEGRTEAFF. The variable domain in full, completed from reference TRBV30 and TRBJ1-1, reads SQTIHQWPATLVQPVGSPLSLECTVEGTSNPNLYWYRQAAGRGLQLLFYSVGIGQISSEVPQNLSASRPQDRQFILSSKKLLLSDSGFYLCAWSRLEGRTEAFFGQGTRLTVV.

The chain uses TRBV7-2 and TRBJ1-5; tentatively, D is TRBD1 (5 bases). Trimming pared 5 bases from V and 3 bases from J, leaving 23 bases between. The CDR3 sequence is 18 residues long. Looked up from germline, CDR1 is SGHTA and CDR2 is FQGNSA. CDR3: CASSPYWGKGVLNQPQHF. CDR3 sequence (DNA): TGTGCCAGCAGCCCCTACTGGGGGAAAGGGGTCCTCAATCAGCCCCAGCATTTT.

This chain connects TRBV4-1 to TRBJ2-7, with D perhaps TRBD2 (5 bases). The germline gives CDR1 MGHRA, CDR2 YSYEKL. V lost 0 bases and J 6 bases, leaving 21 bases between the germline ends. CDR3 length: 17 amino acids. The CDR3 coding sequence is TGCGCCAGCAGCCAAGACGGATCTGCATCAGTGGGGAGCGAGCAGTACTTC. It codes for CASSQDGSASVGSEQYF.

This chain links TRBV27 with TRBJ1-5; D is undetermined. In germline, CDR1 is MNHEY, CDR2 SMNVEV (reference sequence). This CDR3 contains 16 residues. Trimming took off 2 bases at V and 0 bases at J, with 11 bases between the two ends. The CDR3: CASSLLWQNSNQPQHF. CDR3 coding DNA: TGTGCCAGCAGTTTACTTTGGCAGAATAGCAATCAGCCCCAGCATTTT.

The rearrangement links TRBV6-5 to TRBJ2-7; possibly TRBD1 for D (5 bases). V lost 2 bases to trimming and J lost 5 bases, with 7 bases between them. CDR3 length: 12 residues. Germline V gene lookup returns CDR1 MNHEY and CDR2 SVGAGI. CDR3 region: CASSYVGDEQYF. The CDR3 nucleotides are TGTGCCAGCAGTTACGTAGGGGACGAGCAGTACTTC.

The chain uses TRBV2 and TRBJ1-3; weak D call: TRBD1 (6 bases). The ends were cut back, 6 bases at V and 0 bases at J, with 9 bases in the middle. The V gene's germline CDR1 is SNHLY and CDR2 FYNNEI. This CDR3 has 14 residues. CDR3 bases: TGTGCCAGCAGATTGGACAGCTCTGGAAACACCATATATTTT. The encoded protein is CASRLDSSGNTIYF.

The V and J genes are TRBV29-1 and TRBJ2-7; 9 bases agree with TRBD1. The CDR3 runs 15 residues. In germline, CDR1 is SQVTM, CDR2 ANQGSEA. Trimming at V came to 1 base and at J to 2 bases, leaving 6 bases not matched to a gene. The DNA of the CDR3 is TGCAGCGTTGAAGCGTGGGACAGGGAGCCCTACGAGCAGTACTTC. This sequence encodes CSVEAWDREPYEQYF.

This clone appeared once. This sequence joins TRBV29-1 and TRBJ2-1, with D tentatively TRBD1 (5 bases). Trimming stripped 4 bases from V and 0 bases from J, with 13 bases between. Germline V gene lookup returns CDR1 SQVTM and CDR2 ANQGSEA. The CDR3 totals 15 residues. The CDR3 spells CSVVSRGVSYNEQFF. In nucleotides, the CDR3 is TGCAGCGTTGTCAGTAGGGGCGTCTCCTACAATGAGCAGTTCTTC.

The CDR3 spells CSVRTTGLNFPNYGYTF. The DNA for the CDR3 is TGCAGCGTTCGTACCACAGGACTCAACTTCCCTAACTATGGCTACACCTTC. This chain uses TRBV29-1 with TRBJ1-2; D is possibly TRBD1 (5 bases). Trimming stripped 5 bases from V and 0 bases from J, with 22 bases between. The CDR3 is made up of 17 amino acids. Per germline, CDR1 SQVTM and CDR2 ANQGSEA.

J is TRBJ2-3 and V is TRBV4-2, with D uncertain. Trimming cost V 0 bases and J 5 bases, with 12 bases left between them. Germline-derived CDR1 and CDR2 are LGHNA and YNFKEQ. This CDR3 region has 15 residues. The CDR3 sequence is CASSQDRLVGDTQYF. The CDR3 DNA follows: TGTGCCAGCAGCCAAGATCGGCTAGTTGGAGATACGCAGTATTTT.

The V gene is TRBV7-8, the J gene TRBJ2-7; perhaps TRBD2 as D (6 bases). The V and J ends lost 3 bases and 2 bases respectively, with 11 bases between them. Germline lookup yields CDR1 SGHVS and CDR2 FQNEAQ. The CDR3 covers 14 residues. For the CDR3, the DNA is TGTGCCAGCAGCTTGTGGAGGGTCGCCTACGAGCAGTACTTC. Amino acid sequence: CASSLWRVAYEQYF. Full variable domain (outside the CDR3, taken from reference TRBV7-8 and TRBJ2-7): GAGVSQSPRYKVAKRGQDVALRCDPISGHVSLFWYQQALGQGPEFLTYFQNEAQLDKSGLPSDRFFAERPEGSVSTLKIQRTQQEDSAVYLCASSLWRVAYEQYFGPGTRLTVT.

This chain's CDR3 is CASSFGPSSWRDVRNEQFF. In nucleotides, the CDR3 is TGTGCCAGCAGTTTTGGGCCCTCCTCATGGCGGGATGTGAGAAATGAGCAGTTCTTC. The chain carries TRBV27 and TRBJ2-1; tentative D call: TRBD2 (6 bases). Deletions cut 3 bases from V and 7 bases from J, with 28 bases between. The CDR3 length is 19 residues. Per the germline V gene, CDR1 is MNHEY and CDR2 is SMNVEV (reference sequence).

The chain employs TRBV27 and TRBJ2-3, with a weak D call TRBD1 (5 bases). The CDR3 sequence is 13 residues long. V was pared by 10 bases and J by 1 base, with 12 bases between. In germline, CDR1 is MNHEY, CDR2 SMNVEV (reference sequence). The CDR3 bases are TGTGCCACCTCAGGGTTCGGCACAGATACGCAGTATTTT. Its protein is CATSGFGTDTQYF.

The chain is built from TRBV29-1 and TRBJ1-5, with 7 bases lining up with TRBD1. Germline CDR1 and CDR2: SQVTM and ANQGSEA. The CDR3 is 14 amino acids. Trimming cost V 6 bases and J 6 bases; bases outside gene matches: 11. CDR3 sequence (DNA): TGCAGCGTGGGGGACACATCAGGGGGTCAGCCCCAGCATTTT. Its protein is CSVGDTSGGQPQHF.

This clone was picked up one time. This rearrangement joins TRBV7-8 to TRBJ2-3; TRBD2 matches 11 bases. In germline, CDR1 is SGHVS, CDR2 FQNEAQ. This CDR3 contains 16 residues. Germline trimming cut 4 bases from V and 0 bases from J; bases unmatched to any gene: 3. The CDR3 nucleotides read TGTGCCAGCAGCTCTACTAGCGGGGGTAGCACAGATACGCAGTATTTT. Its translation: CASSSTSGGSTDTQYF.

This rearrangement joins TRBV7-8 to TRBJ2-7; 8 nucleotides match TRBD2. Germline CDR1 SGHVS, CDR2 FQNEAQ. The CDR3 has 15 residues. V was clipped by 1 base and J by 1 base; unmatched bases: 3. The CDR3 protein is CASSLGIAGSYEQYF. The CDR3 bases are TGTGCCAGCAGCTTAGGAATAGCGGGATCCTACGAGCAGTACTTC.

This rearrangement joins TRBV2 to TRBJ1-1; no clear D gene. Germline CDR1 SNHLY, CDR2 FYNNEI. Between the trimmed V and J ends, which lost 6 bases and 6 bases, there was a span of 14 bases. The CDR3 is made up of 13 amino acids. CDR3 in DNA: TGTGCCAGCAGAGACTCGGGTTACCCTGAAGCTTTCTTT. As protein: CASRDSGYPEAFF.

The chain is built from TRBV14 and TRBJ1-2; D perhaps matches TRBD1 (6 bases). CDR3 length: 15 amino acids. V gave up 5 bases and J gave up 2 bases, with 15 bases separating them. CDR1 and CDR2 from the germline V gene are SGHDN and FVKESK. CDR3 nucleotide sequence: TGTGCCAGCAGCGGACGCGTAACAGGGAACTATGGCTACACCTTC. Translated: CASSGRVTGNYGYTF.

V and J are TRBV5-6 and TRBJ1-2, with D perhaps TRBD1 (6 bases). The germline gives CDR1 SGHDT, CDR2 YYEEEE. Between the trimmed V and J ends, which lost 2 bases and 4 bases, there was a span of 15 bases. CDR3 length: 15 amino acids. The CDR3 protein is CASSFRGQTFYGYTF. As DNA, the CDR3 is TGTGCCAGCAGCTTCCGTGGACAGACTTTCTATGGCTACACCTTC.

The chain combines TRBV4-2 with TRBJ1-1; tentative D call: TRBD1 (6 bases). This CDR3 is built from 16 residues. CDR1 LGHNA and CDR2 YNFKEQ come from the germline V gene. Trimming pared 0 bases from V and 4 bases from J, leaving 15 bases between. The CDR3 sequence is CASSQEAGARFTEAFF. For the CDR3, the DNA is TGTGCCAGCAGCCAAGAGGCAGGGGCCCGGTTCACTGAAGCTTTCTTT.

As DNA, the CDR3 is TGTGCCAGCAGCTTAGGGGGCGGGAGCGACTGGGGTGAGCAGTTCTTC. This gives the protein CASSLGGGSDWGEQFF. J is TRBJ2-1 and V is TRBV7-2; TRBD2 aligns across 7 bases. The CDR3 runs to 16 residues. Germline V lookup: CDR1 SGHTA, CDR2 FQGNSA. J was trimmed by 9 bases and V by 1 base; bases with no gene match: 12.

The chain has TRBV7-2 and TRBJ2-1; TRBD2 might be the D (5 bases). The germline CDR1 and CDR2 sequences are SGHTA and FQGNSA. The CDR3 sequence is 14 residues long. V was shortened by 5 bases and J by 6 bases, with 14 bases between the two germline ends. Here the CDR3 reads CASSPSGVLNEQFF. The CDR3 DNA reads as TGTGCCAGCAGCCCTTCCGGGGTCCTCAATGAGCAGTTCTTC.

The CDR3 sequence is CAWGTRRQGARETQYF. CDR3 nucleotides: TGTGCCTGGGGGACCAGAAGACAGGGGGCGAGAGAGACCCAGTACTTC. The chain is built from TRBV30 and TRBJ2-5, with 10 bases identical to TRBD1. The V gene end was trimmed by 5 bases and the J gene end by 4 bases; junction bases not matched to a gene: 13. This CDR3 is 16 amino acids long. From germline, CDR1 is GTSNPN and CDR2 SVGIG (reference sequence). The whole variable domain, remainder taken from reference TRBV30 and TRBJ2-5, is SQTIHQWPATLVQPVGSPLSLECTVEGTSNPNLYWYRQAAGRGLQLLFYSVGIGQISSEVPQNLSASRPQDRQFILSSKKLLLSDSGFYLCAWGTRRQGARETQYFGPGTRLLVL.

The J gene is TRBJ2-7, the V gene TRBV11-1; weak D call: TRBD2 (7 bases). The germline V gene has CDR1 SGHAT and CDR2 FQDESV (reference sequence). V shed 8 bases and J shed 5 bases, with 22 bases lying between them. This CDR3 region has 15 residues. This CDR3 is CASQPRKGGRHEQYF. Here the CDR3 DNA reads TGTGCCAGCCAGCCAAGGAAGGGGGGGAGGCACGAGCAGTACTTC.

The genes are TRBV5-6 and TRBJ2-5, with D uncertain. The J call may be in error: the DNA end matches TRBJ2-7 better. This CDR3 spans 13 amino acids. Germline V CDR1 and CDR2: SGHDT, YYEEEE. The CDR3 nucleotides read TGTGCCAGCAGCCCCGGACGGACCTACGAGCAGTACTTC. Translation gives CASSPGRTYEQYF.